The 29 T cell receptor beta chains given below trace back to one sample, sequenced in a study of blood T cell repertoires in COVID-19. Libraries were prepared by immunoSEQ multiplex PCR; TCRdb keeps only in-frame clonotypes and omits some of them. The sample lists 200,000 to 250,000 clones; approximately 82% were seen once. Sequencing input: peripheral blood. The receptors come from a woman of 80 years or more with acute or convalescent COVID-19.

This chain joins TRBV21-1 and TRBJ2-5; TRBD2, as called in the table, went unchecked against the DNA. TRBV21-1 has pseudogene status. This CDR3 has 10 residues. CDR3 in amino acids: CATVTSHQYF. For the CDR3, the DNA is TGTGCTACCGTCACGAGCCACCAGTACTTC.

The chain is built from TRBV7-2 and TRBJ2-3; D unresolved. This CDR3 has 15 amino acids. CDR1 is SGHTA and CDR2 is FQGNSA in the germline V gene. Deletions cut 5 bases from V and 0 bases from J, with 12 bases between. This chain's CDR3 is CASSLHTGSTDTQYF. CDR3 sequence (DNA): TGTGCCAGCAGCCTCCATACCGGTAGCACAGATACGCAGTATTTT. Full variable domain (outside the CDR3, taken from reference TRBV7-2 and TRBJ2-3): GAGVSQSPSNKVTEKGKDVELRCDPISGHTALYWYRQSLGQGLEFLIYFQGNSAPDKSGLPSDRFSAERTGGSVSTLTIQRTQQEDSAVYLCASSLHTGSTDTQYFGPGTRLTVL.

The sample holds a few counts of this clone. The chain joins TRBV5-1 to TRBJ1-2, with 7 bases fitting TRBD1. Germline trimming cut 0 bases from V and 1 base from J; bases unmatched to any gene: 15. The V gene's germline CDR1 is SGHRS and CDR2 YFSETQ. There are 19 residues in the CDR3. The CDR3 DNA reads TGCGCCAGCAGCTTGGGGGGAACTAACTCGGGACAGATTAACTATGGCTACACCTTC. The encoded protein is CASSLGGTNSGQINYGYTF. Full variable domain (rest looked up from reference TRBV5-1 and TRBJ1-2): KAGVTQTPRYLIKTRGQQVTLSCSPISGHRSVSWYQQTPGQGLQFLFEYFSETQRNKGNFPGRFSGRQFSNSRSEMNVSTLELGDSALYLCASSLGGTNSGQINYGYTFGSGTRLTVV.

The chain couples TRBV5-5 to TRBJ1-4; possible D gene TRBD1, 6 bases. Trimming shortened V by 0 bases and J by 8 bases, and 11 bases separated the two germline ends. CDR1 and CDR2 (germline): SGHKS, YYEKEE (reference sequence). This CDR3 has 14 residues. In nucleotides, the CDR3 is TGTGCCAGCAGCTTGGCCAGGGGAGGGGAAAAACTGTTTTTT. Encoded protein: CASSLARGGEKLFF. The variable domain in full, completed from reference TRBV5-5 and TRBJ1-4, reads DAGVTQSPTHLIKTRGQQVTLRCSPISGHKSVSWYQQVLGQGPQFIFQYYEKEERGRGNFPDRFSARQFPNYSSELNVNALLLGDSALYLCASSLARGGEKLFFGSGTQLSVL.

This clone has a handful of counts. This chain joins TRBV15 and TRBJ2-1; 7 bases are a match to TRBD2. The J segment lost 8 bases and the V segment lost 1 base, leaving 8 bases of the junction unmatched. The CDR3 runs to 15 residues. Per the germline V gene, CDR1 is LNHNV and CDR2 is YYDKDF (reference sequence). The CDR3 reads CATSRVRGGPYEQFF. The CDR3 DNA follows: TGTGCCACCAGCAGAGTCCGGGGAGGGCCCTATGAGCAGTTCTTC.

The chain uses TRBV6-1 and TRBJ1-6; TRBD1 is a possible D gene (5 bases). Trimming stripped 3 bases from V and 6 bases from J, with 12 bases between. The CDR3 contains 15 residues. Germline lookup yields CDR1 MNHNS and CDR2 SASEGT. CDR3 amino acids: CASSDETVLNSPLHF. CDR3 sequence (DNA): TGTGCCAGCAGTGACGAGACAGTCCTTAATTCACCCCTCCACTTT.

The sample holds a few counts of this clone. The genes are TRBV3-1 (or the pseudogene TRBV3-2) and TRBJ1-1, with D perhaps TRBD1 (6 bases). CDR1 is LGHDT and CDR2 is YNNKEL in the germline V gene (reference sequence). CDR3 size: 17 residues. V lost 5 bases and J lost 3, with 22 bases in between. The CDR3 reads CASSKRQVMGTDTEAFF. In nucleotides, the CDR3 is TGTGCCAGCAGCAAAAGACAGGTGATGGGAACGGACACTGAAGCTTTCTTT.

This chain links TRBV5-1 with TRBJ1-6; TRBD1 agrees at 8 bases. The CDR3 is 16 amino acids. J gave up 5 bases and V 4 bases, and 8 bases lay outside the gene matches. Germline-derived CDR1 and CDR2 are SGHRS and YFSETQ. The CDR3 DNA sequence: TGCGCCAGCAGCCCCAGGGGACAGGCAGATAATTCACCCCTCCACTTT. This codes for CASSPRGQADNSPLHF. Full variable domain (remainder filled in from reference TRBV5-1 and TRBJ1-6): KAGVTQTPRYLIKTRGQQVTLSCSPISGHRSVSWYQQTPGQGLQFLFEYFSETQRNKGNFPGRFSGRQFSNSRSEMNVSTLELGDSALYLCASSPRGQADNSPLHFGNGTRLTVT.

The chain joins TRBV9 to TRBJ1-1; TRBD1 matches 12 bases. The CDR3 covers 15 residues. Trimming took 5 bases from V and 4 from J; bases not matched to a gene: 6. Germline-derived CDR1 and CDR2 are SGDLS and YYNGEE. The CDR3, as DNA: TGTGCCAGCAGAGGGACAGGGGGCGCGGGCACTGAAGCTTTCTTT. Its protein product is CASRGTGGAGTEAFF.

This chain connects TRBV13 to TRBJ1-1; D call uncertain. CDR1 and CDR2 (germline): PRHDT, FYEKMQ (reference sequence). The CDR3 consists of 15 residues. V lost 5 bases, J lost 1 base, and 14 bases lay in between. The CDR3 DNA follows: TGTGCCAGCAGCATACCTACCAGAGGGAACACTGAAGCTTTCTTT. This encodes CASSIPTRGNTEAFF.

V gene TRBV14 combines with J gene TRBJ1-5; D might be TRBD1 (6 bases). The CDR3 runs 19 residues. With 3 bases removed from V and 0 bases from J, the gap between germline ends came to 21 bases. Per germline, CDR1 SGHDN and CDR2 FVKESK. CDR3 region: CASSHEKQGLTYSNQPQHF. The CDR3 coding sequence is TGTGCCAGCAGCCATGAAAAACAGGGACTAACATATAGCAATCAGCCCCAGCATTTT. Based on the CDR3 plus reference TRBV14 and TRBJ1-5, the full variable domain is EAGVTQFPSHSVIEKGQTVTLRCDPISGHDNLYWYRRVMGKEIKFLLHFVKESKQDESGMPNNRFLAERTGGTYSTLKVQPAELEDSGVYFCASSHEKQGLTYSNQPQHFGDGTRLSIL.

The J gene is TRBJ2-2, the V gene TRBV5-4; 10 bases fit TRBD1. The V gene end was trimmed by 0 bases and the J gene end by 3 bases; junction bases not matched to a gene: 2. This CDR3 region has 16 residues. Germline CDR1 reads SGHNT; CDR2 reads YYREEE (reference sequence). The CDR3 spells CASSLAGQGYTGELFF. CDR3 in DNA: TGTGCCAGCAGCTTGGCGGGACAGGGGTACACCGGGGAGCTGTTTTTT.

V gene TRBV7-9 combines with J gene TRBJ2-3, with 7 bases identical to TRBD1. Unmatched junction bases numbered 13, after V lost 3 bases and J lost 1 base. This CDR3 contains 18 residues. Germline lookup yields CDR1 SEHNR and CDR2 FQNEAQ (reference sequence). CDR3 bases: TGTGCCAGCAGCTTCCGGGACAGTTACCGGCGGGGCACAGATACGCAGTATTTT. This gives the protein CASSFRDSYRRGTDTQYF.

The chain couples TRBV28 to TRBJ1-2; D unclear. The CDR3 length is 14 residues. Trimming stripped 2 bases from V and 4 bases from J, with 11 bases between. Germline-derived CDR1 and CDR2 are MDHEN and SYDVKM. CDR3 sequence (DNA): TGTGCCAGCAGTTTAACTAACGGCGTCTATGGCTACACCTTC. The encoded protein is CASSLTNGVYGYTF.

This rearrangement joins TRBV7-2 to TRBJ1-5, with 7 bases fitting TRBD1. The germline V gene encodes CDR1 SGHTA and CDR2 FQGNSA. The CDR3 loop spans 15 amino acids. After removal of 5 bases from V and 2 bases from J, the junction contained 6 bases not matched to a gene. CDR3 protein: CASSHDRVGNQPQHF. The CDR3, as DNA: TGTGCCAGCAGCCACGACAGGGTGGGCAATCAGCCCCAGCATTTT.

This chain connects TRBV19 to TRBJ2-7, with D tentatively TRBD1 (6 bases). The CDR3 is made up of 16 amino acids. The germline V and J ends were trimmed by 0 bases and 3 bases, with 15 bases remaining between them. The germline CDR1 and CDR2 sequences are LNHDA and SQIVND (reference sequence). The CDR3 DNA reads TGTGCCAGTAGTATAGATGGGGGCAGGCCCCTCTACGAGCAGTACTTC. Translated: CASSIDGGRPLYEQYF.

This rearrangement joins TRBV4-3 to TRBJ2-2; the D is unclear. Trimming took off 0 bases at V and 0 bases at J, with 11 bases between the two ends. Germline V gene lookup returns CDR1 LGHNA and CDR2 YSLEER. CDR3 length: 17 amino acids. The CDR3 protein is CASSQDWRLSNTGELFF. CDR3 sequence (DNA): TGCGCCAGCAGCCAAGATTGGCGGCTTTCGAACACCGGGGAGCTGTTTTTT.

The chain combines TRBV18 with TRBJ1-1; the D is unclear. Between the trimmed V and J ends, which lost 3 bases and 11 bases, there was a span of 10 bases. From germline, CDR1 is KGHSH and CDR2 LQKENI. The CDR3 spans 11 residues. CDR3 bases: TGTGCCAGCTCACCCACCGGGATGGCTTTCTTT. The encoded protein is CASSPTGMAFF.

This chain links TRBV28 with TRBJ2-1, with 10 bases fitting TRBD2. Germline CDR1 and CDR2: MDHEN and SYDVKM. The CDR3 extends over 16 amino acids. The V and J ends lost 4 bases and 4 bases, in that order; junction bases with no gene match: 7. The CDR3 sequence: CASSSASGSWYNEQFF. The CDR3 region has the DNA TGTGCCAGCAGTTCAGCTAGCGGGAGTTGGTACAATGAGCAGTTCTTC.

In regard to this clone: The same CDR3 can be traced to other DNA sequences in this sample. V usage is TRBV18 and J usage is TRBJ2-1; 8 nucleotides agree with TRBD1. Germline lookup yields CDR1 KGHSH and CDR2 LQKENI. With V trimmed by 6 bases and J by 1 base, 5 bases remained unmatched. The CDR3 loop spans 15 amino acids. The CDR3 sequence: CASSPGQGSYNEQFF. The CDR3 bases are TGTGCCAGCTCCCCTGGACAGGGATCCTACAATGAGCAGTTCTTC.

CDR3 loop: CASRETGYNEKLFF. The DNA for the CDR3 is TGTGCCAGCAGAGAGACAGGGTATAATGAAAAACTGTTTTTT. This chain joins TRBV6-6 and TRBJ1-4; TRBD1 matches at 7 bases. Germline V gene data show CDR1 as MNHNY and CDR2 as SVGAGI (reference sequence). Trimming cost V 6 bases and J 4 bases; bases outside gene matches: 5. The CDR3 totals 14 residues.

V gene TRBV7-7 combines with J gene TRBJ2-1; TRBD2 aligns across 7 bases. The CDR3 extends over 15 amino acids. Per germline, CDR1 SSHAT and CDR2 FNYEAQ (reference sequence). With 1 base clipped from V and 2 bases from J, the junction kept 2 bases outside the gene matches. This CDR3 reads CASSLDGGAYNEQFF. CDR3 in DNA: TGTGCCAGCAGCTTAGATGGGGGGGCCTACAATGAGCAGTTCTTC.

The chain joins TRBV19 to TRBJ2-7; 9 nucleotides align to TRBD1. CDR3 size: 15 residues. V was clipped by 5 bases and J by 0 bases; unmatched bases: 5. The germline V gene has CDR1 LNHDA and CDR2 SQIVND (reference sequence). CDR3 in DNA: TGTGCCAGTAGTGTCCCGGGACAGGGCTCCTACGAGCAGTACTTC. Its protein product is CASSVPGQGSYEQYF.

The CDR3 DNA reads TGTGCCAGCAGTTTGCAAGGGGCCGATTGGGATACGCAGTATTTT. This translates into CASSLQGADWDTQYF. This rearrangement joins TRBV27 to TRBJ2-3; D may be TRBD1 (5 bases). The V gene's germline CDR1 is MNHEY and CDR2 SMNVEV (reference sequence). This CDR3 region has 15 residues. V dropped 3 bases and J dropped 6 bases, with 16 bases sitting between them.

V and J are TRBV7-9 and TRBJ2-5; D gene unclear. The CDR3 contains 12 residues. The germline V and J ends were trimmed by 1 base and 4 bases, with 4 bases remaining between them. Germline V CDR1 and CDR2: SEHNR, FQNEAQ (reference sequence). The chain's CDR3 is CASSLVRETQYF. The CDR3 region has the DNA TGTGCCAGCAGCTTAGTTAGAGAGACCCAGTACTTC.

The CDR3 DNA follows: TGTGCCAGCAGTTTATCGGGGGGGAAACTGTTTTTT. Protein: CASSLSGGKLFF. V usage is TRBV27 and J usage is TRBJ1-4; the D gene is possibly TRBD1 (5 bases). The V end lost 0 bases, the J end lost 11 bases, and 7 bases lay between the germline ends. Per the germline V gene, CDR1 is MNHEY and CDR2 is SMNVEV (reference sequence). This CDR3 contains 12 residues.

J is TRBJ2-6 and V is TRBV18; D gene ambiguous. The ends were cut back, 6 bases at V and 1 base at J, with 19 bases in the middle. This CDR3 is built from 18 residues. The germline V gene has CDR1 KGHSH and CDR2 LQKENI. The CDR3 region is CASSFVAPATSGANVLTF. CDR3 bases: TGTGCCAGCTCCTTTGTTGCTCCCGCTACTTCTGGGGCCAACGTCCTGACTTTC.

This chain links TRBV28 with TRBJ1-5, with TRBD1 matching over 9 bases. Germline V gene data show CDR1 as MDHEN and CDR2 as SYDVKM. The CDR3 is 18 residues long. V gave up 5 bases and J gave up 0 bases; unmatched junction bases: 11. The CDR3 region is CASSLLTGGIYSNQPQHF. The CDR3 coding sequence is TGTGCCAGCAGTCTATTGACAGGGGGGATTTATAGCAATCAGCCCCAGCATTTT.

The rearrangement links TRBV4-1 to TRBJ2-6; TRBD1 might be the D (5 bases). CDR1 and CDR2 from the germline V gene are MGHRA and YSYEKL. Trimming took off 3 bases at V and 1 base at J, with 10 bases between the two ends. The CDR3 contains 16 residues. The CDR3 coding sequence is TGCGCCAGCAGCCAGATTCCAGGGTCTGGGGCCAACGTCCTGACTTTC. It yields the protein CASSQIPGSGANVLTF.